This note documents a single T cell receptor (beta chain) sequence. Repertoires were generated with immunoSEQ multiplex PCR, while TCRdb's copy carries only in-frame clones and drops some. This sample has about 84,000 clones, with 65% to 90% found just once. This sample stems from a study of control samples from healthy donors and cancer patients. CDR3 size: 14 residues. CDR1 and CDR2 (germline): SGDLS, YYNGEE. V lost 3 bases, J lost 7 bases, and 5 bases stayed unmatched. This receptor was taken from a man in his 60s with head and neck cancer. The V call is TRBV9, the J call TRBJ2-1, with 9 nucleotides matching TRBD1. Material: PBMCs. The CDR3 nucleotides read TGTGCCAGCAGCGCGGGACAGGGATATAATGAGCAGTTCTTC. This translates into CASSAGQGYNEQFF.